A single sample is the source of the 8 T cell receptor beta chains below, sequenced in a study of T cell clonotyping in hematopoietic cell transplantation. The sample's time point: recipient sample about 28 days before transplant, after cytoreduction. Only in-frame clones appear in the TCRdb table, and some are missing; sequencing was by immunoSEQ multiplex PCR. Among roughly 30,000 clones listed, 85% to 95% were seen once. The sample consisted of peripheral blood mononuclear cells, taken before stem cell transplant. Receptor source: a man in his forties or fifties with acute myeloid leukemia. Some clones in this sample may be carry-over from other donors' samples.

This chain connects TRBV19 to TRBJ1-2; D may be TRBD1 (6 bases). Trimming stripped 3 bases from V and 3 bases from J, with 17 bases between. Germline V gene data show CDR1 as LNHDA and CDR2 as SQIVND (reference sequence). The CDR3 is 16 amino acids. DNA for the CDR3: TGTGCCAGTAGTATGACCTCTATAGGGGGGGACTATGGCTACACCTTC. This sequence encodes CASSMTSIGGDYGYTF.

V is TRBV30 and J is TRBJ1-6; D gene uncertain. V lost 3 bases and J 7 bases, leaving 10 bases between the germline ends. Germline V gene lookup returns CDR1 GTSNPN and CDR2 SVGIG (reference sequence). The CDR3 is made up of 13 amino acids. This CDR3 is CAWSDERNSPLHF. In DNA, the CDR3 is TGTGCCTGGAGCGATGAACGGAATTCACCCCTCCACTTT.

This chain connects TRBV28 to TRBJ1-1, with TRBD1 as a possible D gene (5 bases). With 5 bases removed from V and 1 base from J, the gap between germline ends came to 14 bases. In germline, CDR1 is MDHEN, CDR2 SYDVKM. The CDR3 spans 15 residues. CDR3 sequence: CASSPLTAKNTEAFF. Here the CDR3 DNA reads TGTGCCAGCAGTCCCCTGACAGCCAAGAACACTGAAGCTTTCTTT.

V gene TRBV6-1 combines with J gene TRBJ2-7; the D gene is possibly TRBD2 (5 bases). Germline-derived CDR1 and CDR2 are MNHNS and SASEGT. The CDR3 contains 14 residues. The V end was cut by 6 bases, the J end by 2 bases, with 14 bases between. This CDR3 reads CASSPGSLTYEQYF. CDR3 DNA sequence: TGTGCCAGCAGCCCGGGAAGCCTGACCTACGAGCAGTACTTC.

The chain employs TRBV5-6 and TRBJ2-4; D could derive from TRBD1 or TRBD2 (5 bases each). The CDR3 loop spans 15 amino acids. V was clipped by 4 bases and J by 9 bases, with 20 bases between them. Germline V lookup: CDR1 SGHDT, CDR2 YYEEEE. The CDR3 region has the DNA TGTGCCAGCAGCCCCTATGACAGTAGCGAAAGCATTCAGTACTTC. This sequence encodes CASSPYDSSESIQYF. The complete variable domain, with remaining parts taken from reference TRBV5-6 and TRBJ2-4, reads DAGVTQSPTHLIKTRGQQVTLRCSPKSGHDTVSWYQQALGQGPQFIFQYYEEEERQRGNFPDRFSGHQFPNYSSELNVNALLLGDSALYLCASSPYDSSESIQYFGAGTRLSVL.

The rearrangement uses TRBV4-1 and TRBJ1-4; D gene unclear. This CDR3 region has 12 residues. The V end lost 4 bases, the J end lost 5 bases, and 5 bases lay between the germline ends. The germline V gene encodes CDR1 MGHRA and CDR2 YSYEKL. The CDR3 sequence is CASSRINEKLFF. The CDR3 nucleotides are TGCGCCAGCAGCCGGATCAATGAAAAACTGTTTTTT.

The rearrangement links TRBV19 to TRBJ1-5, with 7 bases aligning to TRBD1. The CDR3 has 13 residues. The junction had 6 bases not matched to a gene; V was cut back by 6 bases and J by 7 bases. Germline CDR1 reads LNHDA; CDR2 reads SQIVND (reference sequence). This CDR3 reads CASRETGYQPQHF. In DNA form, the CDR3 reads TGTGCCAGTAGAGAGACAGGGTACCAGCCCCAGCATTTT. Drawing the rest from reference TRBV19 and TRBJ1-5, the complete variable domain is DGGITQSPKYLFRKEGQNVTLSCEQNLNHDAMYWYRQDPGQGLRLIYYSQIVNDFQKGDIAEGYSVSREKKESFPLTVTSAQKNPTAFYLCASRETGYQPQHFGDGTRLSIL.

The chain joins TRBV7-2 to TRBJ2-3; TRBD2 matches at 13 bases. Germline V gives CDR1 SGHTA, CDR2 FQGNSA. This CDR3 is built from 16 residues. The V and J ends lost 1 base and 9 bases, in that order; junction bases with no gene match: 7. Here the CDR3 DNA reads TGTGCCAGCAGCTTAGTTTCTACTAGCGGGGGGGCAACGCAGTATTTT. Amino acid sequence: CASSLVSTSGGATQYF.